This T cell receptor beta chain was captured in a study of cytomegalovirus exposure and HLA in healthy donors. 13 Jbeta primers and 60 Vbeta primers were used for the PCR. This table comes from immunoSEQ multiplex PCR, and its TCRdb copy is limited to in-frame clones, with some not included. The sample has fewer than 200,000 clones; 75% to 85% are singletons. Each donor's status was that of a healthy bone marrow donor. CDR3 length: 13 residues. V shed 6 bases, J shed 4 bases, and the junction held 3 bases outside the gene matches. From germline, CDR1 is MNHNS and CDR2 SASEGT. Sequencing input: PBMCs. This TCR came from a middle-aged man in good health and CMV-seropositive. The V gene is TRBV6-1, the J gene TRBJ1-3, with 7 bases lining up with TRBD1. The CDR3 loop reads CASRGTDGNTIYF. CDR3 coding DNA: TGTGCCAGCAGGGGGACAGACGGAAACACCATATATTTT.